This T cell receptor (beta chain) is drawn from a study of blood T cells in healthy people across ages. A minimum of 6.5 million PBMCs was isolated per sample. Next came a second PCR, run for about 6 to 12 cycles, which used a sample-barcoded 5' primer along with a J-beta primer mix. Sequencing of every sample gave 3 million or more CDR3-containing paired-end reads. TCRdb re-derived calls from the 5' RACE reads in MiXCR, one entry per CDR3 protein. The sample contains 540,000 or so distinct CDR3 sequences, approximately 25% of which appear only once. This clonotype was detected only a few times. The antigen remains unidentified. Study-level findings and limits: Researchers said unsorted PBMCs prevented a conclusive naive versus antigen-experienced comparison.

The CDR3 consists of 12 residues. Per the germline V gene, CDR1 is SGHTA and CDR2 is FQGNSA. V was pared by 4 bases and J by 5 bases, with 8 bases between. These same records also appear under a second study, on T cells of mothers and their children.

Sequencing used blood. The gene calls are TRBV7-2 and TRBJ1-1, with D unresolved. The receptor was isolated from a boy younger than 18 in good health. The CDR3 loop reads CASSWAGTEAFF. DNA of the CDR3: TGTGCCAGCAGCTGGGCCGGGACTGAAGCTTTCTTT. The entire variable domain, with the rest obtained from reference TRBV7-2 and TRBJ1-1, is as follows: GAGVSQSPSNKVTEKGKDVELRCDPISGHTALYWYRQSLGQGLEFLIYFQGNSAPDKSGLPSDRFSAERTGGSVSTLTIQRTQQEDSAVYLCASSWAGTEAFFGQGTRLTVV.